This T cell receptor beta chain was captured in a study of T cells in Graves' hyperthyroidism and ophthalmopathy. V was cut by 5 bases and J by 7 bases, with 12 bases left in between. This CDR3 is built from 13 residues. What was amplified from RNA transcripts were TCR beta CDR3 regions. First-round RT-PCR targeting the TCR CDR3 was performed with the HTBI primer set. TCRdb analysed the multiplex PCR reads with MiXCR anew, one entry per CDR3 protein. The sample includes roughly 750,000 distinct CDR3 sequences, about 17% of them seen just once. This clonotype was recorded many times. Its antigen remains unidentified. Study outcomes and limitations: The blood repertoire included most of the expanded thyroid clonotypes above 0.001. A model of 13 V-J pairs discriminated ophthalmopathy from stable hyperthyroidism.

The sample taken for sequencing was blood. The origin of this receptor is a man between 18 and 35 years old with Graves' hyperthyroidism. The V gene is TRBV12-3 or TRBV12-4, the J gene TRBJ1-5; D is unresolved. CDR3 loop: CASSLLGGQPQHF. CDR3 DNA: TGTGCCAGCAGTCTCCTCGGTGGGCAGCCCCAGCATTTT.